The 28 T cell receptor beta chains presented below share a single source sample, sequenced in a study of OX40 agonist ivuxolimab in advanced cancers. The protocol was immunoSEQ multiplex PCR, while the TCRdb copy is restricted to in-frame clones and leaves out a portion. The repertoire holds under 35,000 clones, 80% to 90% seen once, with around a quarter in the top ten. The sequenced sample was CD4+ or CD8+ T cells sorted from blood, obtained in a trial of the OX40 agonist ivuxolimab. These receptor sequences come from an adult with an advanced solid tumor such as melanoma, head and neck, liver or kidney cancer.

The V call is TRBV6-5, the J call TRBJ1-1; 9 bases agree with TRBD1. V was pared by 10 bases and J by 6 bases, with 6 bases of the junction left unmatched. Germline V gene sequence: CDR1 MNHEY, CDR2 SVGAGI. The CDR3 consists of 12 residues. The chain's CDR3 is CATSTGGPEAFF. CDR3 nucleotides: TGTGCCACTTCCACAGGGGGCCCTGAAGCTTTCTTT.

This rearrangement joins TRBV2 to TRBJ1-1; 7 bases are shared with TRBD1. CDR3 length: 16 residues. CDR1 and CDR2 (germline): SNHLY, FYNNEI. Losses at the gene ends were 7 bases for V and 0 bases for J; bases not matched to a gene: 11. CDR3 bases: TGTGCCAGCATCTCCCGGGACAGACTTATGAACACTGAAGCTTTCTTT. Translated, it gives CASISRDRLMNTEAFF.

The chain carries TRBV14 and TRBJ2-7; 9 bases are shared with TRBD2. V was clipped by 3 bases and J by 2 bases; unmatched bases: 8. CDR1 and CDR2 from the germline V gene are SGHDN and FVKESK. This CDR3 has 16 residues. CDR3 sequence (DNA): TGTGCCAGCAGCCAGAGGCTAGCGGGATGGGCCTACGAGCAGTACTTC. Its protein is CASSQRLAGWAYEQYF. Combining the CDR3 with reference TRBV14 and TRBJ2-7 gives the whole variable domain EAGVTQFPSHSVIEKGQTVTLRCDPISGHDNLYWYRRVMGKEIKFLLHFVKESKQDESGMPNNRFLAERTGGTYSTLKVQPAELEDSGVYFCASSQRLAGWAYEQYFGPGTRLTVT.

The chain links TRBV10-3 to TRBJ2-3; the D gene is possibly TRBD2 (6 bases). V was pared by 3 bases and J by 0 bases, with 16 bases between. Germline CDR1 reads ENHRY; CDR2 reads SYGVKD. The CDR3 runs to 17 residues. The CDR3 region has the DNA TGTGCCATCAGTGACTTTCTTACTAGCCTTAGCACAGATACGCAGTATTTT. This translates into CAISDFLTSLSTDTQYF.

The V call is TRBV2, the J call TRBJ2-5; D is ambiguous. V dropped 4 bases and J dropped 2 bases, with 2 bases sitting between them. There are 11 residues in the CDR3. Germline values: CDR1 SNHLY, CDR2 FYNNEI. CDR3 region: CASSVQETQYF. CDR3 coding DNA: TGTGCCAGCAGTGTTCAAGAGACCCAGTACTTC.

The chain combines TRBV7-2 with TRBJ2-5; TRBD1 matches 10 bases. CDR1 is SGHTA, CDR2 FQGNSA, per germline. The CDR3 totals 13 residues. The ends lost 8 bases at V and 0 bases at J; junction bases unmatched: 0. In DNA form, the CDR3 reads TGTGCCAGCGGGACAGGGGACCAAGAGACCCAGTACTTC. This encodes CASGTGDQETQYF.

This clone was counted a single time. The chain joins TRBV2 to TRBJ2-2; 8 bases are a match to TRBD2. The V and J ends lost 8 bases and 4 bases, in that order; junction bases with no gene match: 9. The CDR3 is 15 amino acids. CDR1 is SNHLY, CDR2 FYNNEI, per germline. In nucleotides, the CDR3 is TGTGCCAGCTGGGGGGGACTAGGTCTCACCGGGGAGCTGTTTTTT. Residues: CASWGGLGLTGELFF.

This clone is categorized as medium-sized. The chain joins TRBV19 to TRBJ1-5; the match to TRBD1 covers 8 bases. CDR3 size: 14 residues. After removal of 4 bases from V and 3 bases from J, the junction contained 2 bases not matched to a gene. CDR1 is LNHDA, CDR2 SQIVND, per germline (reference sequence). CDR3 protein: CASSTGQANQPQHF. In DNA, the CDR3 is TGTGCCAGTAGTACGGGACAGGCCAATCAGCCCCAGCATTTT.

The chain carries TRBV19 and TRBJ1-3, with D perhaps matching TRBD1 (6 bases). This CDR3 contains 15 residues. V was cut by 6 bases and J by 3 bases, with 15 bases left in between. CDR1 and CDR2 from the germline V gene are LNHDA and SQIVND (reference sequence). The CDR3 DNA reads TGTGCCAGTAGGGGGGGCAGAAACCTTGGAAACACCATATATTTT. Amino acid sequence: CASRGGRNLGNTIYF.

The rearrangement joins TRBV4-2 to TRBJ2-3; possibly TRBD2 for D (7 bases). V was trimmed by 5 bases and J by 8 bases, leaving 14 bases between them. Germline CDR1 reads LGHNA; CDR2 reads YNFKEQ. CDR3 length: 13 residues. In nucleotides, the CDR3 is TGTGCCAGCAGCATAAACAGGGAGGGTACGCAGTATTTT. Protein sequence: CASSINREGTQYF.

The rearrangement links TRBV5-6 to TRBJ2-2; tentatively, D is TRBD2 (6 bases). The CDR3 has 15 amino acids. The germline CDR1 and CDR2 sequences are SGHDT and YYEEEE. V lost 3 bases and J 1 base, leaving 10 bases between the germline ends. The CDR3 loop reads CASSSGGGNTGELFF. The CDR3 DNA follows: TGTGCCAGCAGCTCCGGGGGAGGGAACACCGGGGAGCTGTTTTTT.

The chain uses TRBV2 and TRBJ1-1; D unresolved. The CDR3 totals 14 residues. Germline V gene data show CDR1 as SNHLY and CDR2 as FYNNEI. V was clipped by 2 bases and J by 1 base, with 8 bases between them. The CDR3 DNA is TGTGCCAGCAGTGAATCCAGGTGGAACACTGAAGCTTTCTTT. Protein: CASSESRWNTEAFF.

This sequence joins TRBV6-5 and TRBJ2-7, with D perhaps being TRBD1 or TRBD2 (5 bases each). The CDR3 loop spans 12 amino acids. Trimming left V 7 bases short and J 3 bases short, with 10 bases between. In germline, CDR1 is MNHEY, CDR2 SVGAGI. The CDR3 nucleotides are TGTGCCAGCAACTCTGGGGGCTACGAGCAGTACTTC. It encodes CASNSGGYEQYF.

The chain combines TRBV10-3 with TRBJ1-2, with 7 bases fitting TRBD1. V gave up 7 bases and J gave up 4 bases; unmatched junction bases: 12. The germline V gene encodes CDR1 ENHRY and CDR2 SYGVKD. The CDR3 totals 15 residues. In DNA form, the CDR3 reads TGTGCCATCAAGGCCCTCAACAGGGGTCCCTATGGCTACACCTTC. Its protein product is CAIKALNRGPYGYTF.

The rearrangement links TRBV11-3 to TRBJ2-7, with 16 nucleotides matching TRBD2. V dropped 3 bases and J dropped 7; count of bases not matched to a gene: 6. This CDR3 region has 16 residues. In germline, CDR1 is SGHNT, CDR2 YENEEA. The DNA for the CDR3 is TGTGCCAGCAGCTTCGGGACTAGCGGGAGGGCCGGGGAGCAGTACTTC. Translation gives CASSFGTSGRAGEQYF.

V usage is TRBV27 and J usage is TRBJ1-1, with 8 bases identical to TRBD1. Germline trimming cut 7 bases from V and 0 bases from J; bases unmatched to any gene: 10. Germline V lookup: CDR1 MNHEY, CDR2 SMNVEV (reference sequence). The CDR3 consists of 16 residues. The DNA of the CDR3 is TGTGCCAGCACAGACAGGGGAGGAGTGATGAACACTGAAGCTTTCTTT. Translation: CASTDRGGVMNTEAFF.

This clone has just one count. The CDR3 region has the DNA TGTGCCAGCAGCTTAGGGACAGGGAACACCGGGGAGCTGTTTTTT. Protein: CASSLGTGNTGELFF. V gene TRBV11-2 combines with J gene TRBJ2-2, with 7 bases identical to TRBD1. Germline values: CDR1 SGHAT, CDR2 FQNNGV. The CDR3 covers 15 residues. V lost 1 base and J lost 1; bases outside the gene matches: 0.

This chain links TRBV19 with TRBJ2-1; TRBD2 matches at 8 bases. This CDR3 spans 18 amino acids. Trimming cost V 2 bases and J 1 base; bases outside gene matches: 10. Germline V lookup: CDR1 LNHDA, CDR2 SQIVND (reference sequence). CDR3 sequence: CASSIMRIAGSSYNEQFF. CDR3 in DNA: TGTGCCAGTAGTATAATGAGAATAGCGGGATCATCCTACAATGAGCAGTTCTTC.

The rearrangement joins TRBV6-1 to TRBJ2-7; TRBD1 matches at 7 bases. Trimming cost V 6 bases and J 6 bases; bases outside gene matches: 11. Per germline, CDR1 MNHNS and CDR2 SASEGT. CDR3 length equals 14 residues. CDR3 amino acids: CASRPGTVGSEQYF. The CDR3 DNA sequence: TGTGCCAGCAGACCCGGGACAGTAGGTTCCGAGCAGTACTTC.

V is TRBV5-5 and J is TRBJ1-1; 9 nucleotides line up with TRBD1. CDR3 length: 15 residues. V shed 4 bases, J shed 4 bases, and the junction held 8 bases outside the gene matches. CDR1 is SGHKS and CDR2 is YYEKEE in the germline V gene (reference sequence). CDR3 in amino acids: CASSRGQGLATEAFF. In nucleotides, the CDR3 is TGTGCCAGCAGCAGGGGACAGGGACTAGCCACTGAAGCTTTCTTT. The variable domain in full, completed from reference TRBV5-5 and TRBJ1-1, reads DAGVTQSPTHLIKTRGQQVTLRCSPISGHKSVSWYQQVLGQGPQFIFQYYEKEERGRGNFPDRFSARQFPNYSSELNVNALLLGDSALYLCASSRGQGLATEAFFGQGTRLTVV.

The rearrangement links TRBV5-6 to TRBJ1-1, with D tentatively TRBD1 (6 bases). The CDR3 sequence is 13 residues long. Germline V lookup: CDR1 SGHDT, CDR2 YYEEEE. Trimming pared 2 bases from V and 4 bases from J, leaving 9 bases between. The CDR3 DNA reads TGTGCCAGCAGCTTTGGGGGCCCCACTGAAGCTTTCTTT. Translating gives CASSFGGPTEAFF.

The chain is built from TRBV29-1 and TRBJ2-1; weak D call: TRBD1 (6 bases). The CDR3 has 14 amino acids. V was pared by 4 bases and J by 10 bases, with 20 bases between. The V gene's germline CDR1 is SQVTM and CDR2 ANQGSEA. CDR3 sequence (DNA): TGCAGCGTTGCGCGGAGAACAGGGTTCGGCGAGCAGTTCTTC. Translation gives CSVARRTGFGEQFF.

This chain joins TRBV28 and TRBJ1-5; D call uncertain. Germline V gene sequence: CDR1 MDHEN, CDR2 SYDVKM. The V and J ends lost 6 bases and 4 bases respectively, with 10 bases between them. The CDR3 extends over 13 amino acids. This CDR3 reads CASRESGNQPQHF. CDR3 nucleotide sequence: TGTGCCAGCAGGGAAAGTGGGAATCAGCCCCAGCATTTT.

The sample holds one count of this clone. The V call is TRBV5-5, the J call TRBJ2-1; D uncertain. Germline-derived CDR1 and CDR2 are SGHKS and YYEKEE (reference sequence). The CDR3 is made up of 15 amino acids. Deletions cut 3 bases from V and 2 bases from J, with 12 bases between. This CDR3 reads CASSYGGSPYNEQFF. In nucleotides, the CDR3 is TGTGCCAGCAGCTATGGCGGATCTCCCTACAATGAGCAGTTCTTC.

The chain couples TRBV6-4 to TRBJ2-2; a weak D match, TRBD2 (6 bases). The germline V gene encodes CDR1 MRHNA and CDR2 SNTAGT. Trimming pared 4 bases from V and 0 bases from J, leaving 9 bases between. This CDR3 is 15 amino acids long. The CDR3 is CASSVLASNTGELFF. Written as DNA, the CDR3 is TGTGCCAGCAGTGTACTAGCCTCGAACACCGGGGAGCTGTTTTTT.

The chain's CDR3 is CASSLADTQYF. The CDR3 DNA is TGTGCCAGCAGTTTAGCAGATACGCAGTATTTT. This chain links TRBV28 with TRBJ2-3; no reliable D call. Trimming stripped 2 bases from V and 4 bases from J, with 1 base between. CDR1 and CDR2 (germline): MDHEN, SYDVKM. This CDR3 spans 11 amino acids.

This clone was seen once. The chain uses TRBV2 and TRBJ2-7; 8 nucleotides line up with TRBD1. The CDR3 contains 16 residues. The germline CDR1 and CDR2 sequences are SNHLY and FYNNEI. Trimming took 2 bases from V and 6 from J; bases not matched to a gene: 12. The chain's CDR3 is CASSEIDRGAFSEQYF. CDR3 DNA: TGTGCCAGCAGTGAAATTGACAGGGGAGCCTTCTCCGAGCAGTACTTC. The full variable domain, rest sourced from reference TRBV2 and TRBJ2-7, is EPEVTQTPSHQVTQMGQEVILRCVPISNHLYFYWYRQILGQKVEFLVSFYNNEISEKSEIFDDQFSVERPDGSNFTLKIRSTKLEDSAMYFCASSEIDRGAFSEQYFGPGTRLTVT.

This clone was counted once. The chain joins TRBV2 to TRBJ1-1; TRBD1 might be the D (5 bases). V dropped 6 bases and J dropped 3 bases, with 11 bases sitting between them. In germline, CDR1 is SNHLY, CDR2 FYNNEI. This CDR3 has 13 amino acids. CDR3 amino acids: CASRTGRDTEAFF. The CDR3 bases are TGTGCCAGCAGAACAGGTCGTGACACTGAAGCTTTCTTT.